This TCR beta chain is from a study of cytomegalovirus exposure and HLA in healthy donors. Study results and caveats: After further analysis at a later stage, around 17,000 TCR beta sequences were associated with HLA alleles at 0.05 false discovery rate.

In the PCR, 60 Vbeta and 13 Jbeta primers were used. Libraries were prepared by immunoSEQ multiplex PCR; TCRdb keeps only in-frame clonotypes and omits some of them. The sample lists 100,000 to 150,000 clones; 77% were seen once. The study sampled nominally healthy donors, though unrecorded immune exposures were likely. As concerns this clone: Antigen unknown.

Germline CDR1 is ENHRY and CDR2 is SYGVKD. The CDR3 totals 14 residues. The V and J ends lost 7 bases and 8 bases, in that order; junction bases with no gene match: 11. The sequenced sample was PBMCs. The V and J genes are TRBV10-3 and TRBJ2-1; 7 nucleotides line up with TRBD2. This clonotype originated in a male donor in good health and CMV-seropositive. CDR3 sequence reads: CAINRDYASDEQFF. Written as DNA, the CDR3 is TGTGCCATCAACCGGGACTACGCGTCCGATGAGCAGTTCTTC.